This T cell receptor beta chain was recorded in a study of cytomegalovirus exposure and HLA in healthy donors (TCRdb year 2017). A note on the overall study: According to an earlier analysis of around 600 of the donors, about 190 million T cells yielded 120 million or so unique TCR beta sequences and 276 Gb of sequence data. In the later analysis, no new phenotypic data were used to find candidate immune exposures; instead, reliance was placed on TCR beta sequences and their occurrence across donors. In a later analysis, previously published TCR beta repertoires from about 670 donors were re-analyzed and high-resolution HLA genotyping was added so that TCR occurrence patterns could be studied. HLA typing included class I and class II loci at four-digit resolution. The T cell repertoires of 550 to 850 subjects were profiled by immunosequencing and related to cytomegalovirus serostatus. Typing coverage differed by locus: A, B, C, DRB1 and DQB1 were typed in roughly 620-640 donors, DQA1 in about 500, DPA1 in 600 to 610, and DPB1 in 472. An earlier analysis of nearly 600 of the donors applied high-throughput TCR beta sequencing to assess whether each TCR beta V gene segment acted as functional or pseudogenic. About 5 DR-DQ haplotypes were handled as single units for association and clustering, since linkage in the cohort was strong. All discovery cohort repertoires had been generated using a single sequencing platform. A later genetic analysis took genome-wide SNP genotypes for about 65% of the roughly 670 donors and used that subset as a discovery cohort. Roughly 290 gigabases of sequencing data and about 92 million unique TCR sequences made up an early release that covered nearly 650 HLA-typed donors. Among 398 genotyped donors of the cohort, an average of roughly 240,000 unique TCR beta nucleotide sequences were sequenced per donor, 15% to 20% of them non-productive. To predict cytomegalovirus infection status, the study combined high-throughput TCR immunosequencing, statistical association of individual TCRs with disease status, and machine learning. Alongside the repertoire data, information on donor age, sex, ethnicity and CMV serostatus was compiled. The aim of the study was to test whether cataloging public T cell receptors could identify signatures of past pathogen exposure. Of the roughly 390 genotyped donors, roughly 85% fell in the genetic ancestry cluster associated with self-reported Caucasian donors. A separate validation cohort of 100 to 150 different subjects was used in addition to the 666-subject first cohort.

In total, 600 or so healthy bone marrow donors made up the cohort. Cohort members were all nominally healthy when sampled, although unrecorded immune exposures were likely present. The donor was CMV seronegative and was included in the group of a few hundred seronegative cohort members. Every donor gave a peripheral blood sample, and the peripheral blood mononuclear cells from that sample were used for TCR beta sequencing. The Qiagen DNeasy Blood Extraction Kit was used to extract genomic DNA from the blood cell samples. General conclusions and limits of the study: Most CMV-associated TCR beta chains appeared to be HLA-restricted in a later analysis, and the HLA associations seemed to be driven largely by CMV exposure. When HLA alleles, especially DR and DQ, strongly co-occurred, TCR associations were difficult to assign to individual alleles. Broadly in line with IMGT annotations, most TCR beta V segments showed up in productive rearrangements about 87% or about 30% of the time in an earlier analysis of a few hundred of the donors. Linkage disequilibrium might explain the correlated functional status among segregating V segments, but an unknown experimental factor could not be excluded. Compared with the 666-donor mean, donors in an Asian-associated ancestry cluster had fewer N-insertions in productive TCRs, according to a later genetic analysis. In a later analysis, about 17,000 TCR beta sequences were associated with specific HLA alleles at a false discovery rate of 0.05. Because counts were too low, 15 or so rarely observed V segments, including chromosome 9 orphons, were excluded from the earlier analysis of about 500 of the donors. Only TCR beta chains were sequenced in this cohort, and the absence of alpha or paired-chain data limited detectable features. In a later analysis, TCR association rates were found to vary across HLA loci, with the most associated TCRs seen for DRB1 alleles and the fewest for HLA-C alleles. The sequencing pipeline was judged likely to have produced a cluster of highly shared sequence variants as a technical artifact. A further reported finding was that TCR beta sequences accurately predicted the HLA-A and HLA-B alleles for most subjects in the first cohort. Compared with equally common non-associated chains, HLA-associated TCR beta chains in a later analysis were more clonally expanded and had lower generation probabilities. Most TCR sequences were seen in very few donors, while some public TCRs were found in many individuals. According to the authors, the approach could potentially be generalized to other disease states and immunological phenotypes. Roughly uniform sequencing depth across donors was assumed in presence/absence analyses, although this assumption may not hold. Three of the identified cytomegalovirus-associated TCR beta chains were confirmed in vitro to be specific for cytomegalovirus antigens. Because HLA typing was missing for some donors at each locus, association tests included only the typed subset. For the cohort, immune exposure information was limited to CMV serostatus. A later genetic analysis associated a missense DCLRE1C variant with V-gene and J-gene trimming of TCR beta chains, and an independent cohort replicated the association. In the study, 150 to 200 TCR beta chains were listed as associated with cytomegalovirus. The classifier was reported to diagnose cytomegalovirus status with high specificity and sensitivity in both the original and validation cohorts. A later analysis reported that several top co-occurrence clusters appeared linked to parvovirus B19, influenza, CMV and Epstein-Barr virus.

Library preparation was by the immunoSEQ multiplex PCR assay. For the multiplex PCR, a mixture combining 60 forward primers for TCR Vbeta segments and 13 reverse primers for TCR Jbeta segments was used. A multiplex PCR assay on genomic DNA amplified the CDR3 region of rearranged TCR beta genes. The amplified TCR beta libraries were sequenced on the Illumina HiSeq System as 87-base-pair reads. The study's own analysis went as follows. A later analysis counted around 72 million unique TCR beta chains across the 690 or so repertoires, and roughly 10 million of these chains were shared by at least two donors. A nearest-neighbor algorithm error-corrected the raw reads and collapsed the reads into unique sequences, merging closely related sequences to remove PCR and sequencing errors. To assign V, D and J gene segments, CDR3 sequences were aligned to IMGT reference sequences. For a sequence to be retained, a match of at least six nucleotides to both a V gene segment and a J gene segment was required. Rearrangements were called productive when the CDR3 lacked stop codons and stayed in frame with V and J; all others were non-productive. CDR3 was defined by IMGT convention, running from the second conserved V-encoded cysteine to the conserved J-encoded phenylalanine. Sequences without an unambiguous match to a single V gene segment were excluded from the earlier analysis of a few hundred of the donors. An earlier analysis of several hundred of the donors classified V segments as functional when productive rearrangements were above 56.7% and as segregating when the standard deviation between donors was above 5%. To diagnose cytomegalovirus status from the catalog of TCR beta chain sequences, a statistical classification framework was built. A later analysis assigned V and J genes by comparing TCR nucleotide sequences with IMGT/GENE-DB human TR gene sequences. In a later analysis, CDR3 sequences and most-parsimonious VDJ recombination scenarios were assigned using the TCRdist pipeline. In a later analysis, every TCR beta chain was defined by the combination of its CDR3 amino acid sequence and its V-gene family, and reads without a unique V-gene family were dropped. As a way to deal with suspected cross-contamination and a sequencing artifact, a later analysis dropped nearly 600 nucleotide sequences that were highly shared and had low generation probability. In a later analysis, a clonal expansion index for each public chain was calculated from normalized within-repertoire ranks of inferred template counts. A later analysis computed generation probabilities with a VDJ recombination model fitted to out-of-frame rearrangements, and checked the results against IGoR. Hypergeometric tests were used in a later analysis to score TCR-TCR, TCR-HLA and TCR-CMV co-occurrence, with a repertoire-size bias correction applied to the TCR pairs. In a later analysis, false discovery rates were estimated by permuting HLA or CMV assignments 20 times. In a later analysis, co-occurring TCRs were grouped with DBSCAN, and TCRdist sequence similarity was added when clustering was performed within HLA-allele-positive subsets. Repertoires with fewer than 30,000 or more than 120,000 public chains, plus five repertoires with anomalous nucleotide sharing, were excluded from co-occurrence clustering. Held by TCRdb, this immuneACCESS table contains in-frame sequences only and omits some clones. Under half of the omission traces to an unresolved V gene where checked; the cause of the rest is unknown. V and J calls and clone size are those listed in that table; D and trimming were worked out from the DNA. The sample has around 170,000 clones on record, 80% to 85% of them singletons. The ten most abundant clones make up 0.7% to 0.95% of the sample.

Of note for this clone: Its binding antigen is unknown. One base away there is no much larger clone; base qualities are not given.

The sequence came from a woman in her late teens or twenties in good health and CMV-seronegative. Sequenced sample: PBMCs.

The DNA sequence reads TGTGCCAGCAGTAAACAGGGAGGGGGCTACACCTTC. It is translated as CASSKQGGGYTF. The V and J segments used are TRBV27 and TRBJ1-2; possibly the D gene is TRBD1, per 6 matching bases. Relative to germline, V is 5 bases shorter and J is 8 bases shorter, with 12 bases between their ends. CDR3 length: 12 amino acids, cysteine to phenylalanine. The only DNA kept is the CDR3, 36 bases in frame from the first base. CDR1 and CDR2 are drawn from the germline V gene (reference sequence): MNHEY, SMNVEV.